Reported below is one T cell receptor (beta chain). As yet, its antigen is unknown. This sample was taken from a study of monozygotic twins with inflammatory bowel disease. Study-wide results and caveats: Repertoire similarity matched across concordant and discordant twins, perhaps owing to limited power. Patient-specific immunosuppressive treatments may have made repertoires more variable. IBD patients shared fewer clonotypes with other individuals than healthy twins, especially patients with disease activity signs.

TCRdb reanalyzed the 5' RACE reads and collapses them to one entry per CDR3 protein, without DNA. This listing includes some 150,000 distinct CDR3 sequences. The CDR3 covers 15 residues. In germline, CDR1 is MNHEY, CDR2 SVGAGI. Collection yielded approximately 2.7 ml of blood per donor. The chain couples TRBV6-5 to TRBJ1-2; there is no DNA to check the TCRdb D call of TRBD1. Material for sequencing was blood. The clonotype originates from a human donor with ulcerative colitis or Crohn's disease, or a healthy co-twin of an affected twin (not recorded which). The CDR3 loop is CASSYNPGAPHGYTF.